This section outlines one T cell receptor beta chain sequence together with its context. The data stem from a study of cytomegalovirus exposure and HLA in healthy donors. Germline trimming cut 0 bases from V and 2 bases from J; bases unmatched to any gene: 5. The germline V gene encodes CDR1 SGHTS and CDR2 YDEGEE. There are 16 residues in the CDR3. Vbeta (60) and Jbeta (13) primers were used in the PCR. Some clones are missing from TCRdb's copy, which holds only in-frame ones; the method was immunoSEQ multiplex PCR. The data contain 150,000 or so clones, roughly 79% of them singletons. This clonotype was sampled from a woman in her thirties or forties in good health and CMV-seronegative. Sequencing was performed on PBMCs. The chain combines TRBV5-8 with TRBJ2-3; 8 bases agree with TRBD1. CDR3 loop: CASSLAGDRITDTQYF. The CDR3 region has the DNA TGTGCCAGCAGCTTGGCCGGGGACAGGATCACAGATACGCAGTATTTT. Filled out from reference TRBV5-8 and TRBJ2-3, the complete variable domain reads EAGVTQSPTHLIKTRGQQATLRCSPISGHTSVYWYQQALGLGLQFLLWYDEGEERNRGNFPPRFSGRQFPNYSSELNVNALELEDSALYLCASSLAGDRITDTQYFGPGTRLTVL.